The rows below give T cell receptor beta chains drawn from one sample of a study of cytotoxic CD8 clonotypes in ibrutinib-treated CLL. Only in-frame clones appear in the TCRdb table, and some are missing; sequencing was by immunoSEQ multiplex PCR. The sample shows about 160,000 clones, around nine tenths of them seen only once. This specimen was PBMCs, taken at disease progression, from a patient treated with ibrutinib. The source of these receptors is a human donor with chronic lymphocytic leukemia. The CDR3 runs from the conserved cysteine through the conserved F or W. A D gene is named only where the DNA matches it firmly. Not all rows give a size; the values are once, few, many and, for expanded clones, a class.

TRBJ2-2	TRBD2	TRBV2	.	CASNRAGEVGELFF	TGTGCCAGCAACCGAGCGGGAGAGGTCGGGGAGCTGTTTTTT
TRBJ1-3	TRBD1	TRBV11-3	.	CASSGYRGVRSGNTIYF	TGTGCCAGCAGCGGATACAGGGGTGTACGCTCTGGAAACACCATATATTTT
TRBJ1-1	.	TRBV4-2	.	CASSQGRGGEGTEAFF	TGTGCCAGCAGCCAAGGTCGCGGTGGGGAGGGCACTGAAGCTTTCTTT
TRBJ2-1	TRBD2	TRBV11-2	.	CASSLVGRGGNEQFF	TGTGCCAGCAGCTTAGTCGGGAGGGGGGGCAATGAGCAGTTCTTC
TRBJ2-1	.	TRBV4-1	.	CASSQEDWLSEQFF	TGCGCCAGCAGCCAAGAGGATTGGCTTTCTGAGCAGTTCTTC
TRBJ1-5	.	TRBV19	.	CASRTAPISNQPQHF	TGTGCCAGTAGAACCGCACCGATTAGCAATCAGCCCCAGCATTTT
TRBJ2-1	.	TRBV29-1	.	CSVEGTNVGGEQFF	TGCAGCGTTGAAGGGACGAATGTGGGCGGTGAGCAGTTCTTC
TRBJ2-1	.	TRBV4-1	.	CASSQGENEQFF	TGCGCCAGCAGCCAAGGCGAGAATGAGCAGTTCTTC
TRBJ2-7	TRBD2	TRBV5-1	.	CASSLVSRGDEQYF	TGCGCCAGCAGCTTGGTGAGCCGGGGGGACGAGCAGTACTTC
TRBJ2-3	.	TRBV11-3	.	CASSSRPADTQYF	TGTGCCAGCAGCTCGCGACCAGCTGATACGCAGTATTTT
TRBJ2-1	TRBD1	TRBV5-5	once	CASSSGTGWDYNEQFF	TGTGCCAGCAGCTCCGGGACAGGGTGGGACTACAATGAGCAGTTCTTC
TRBJ2-5	TRBD1	TRBV5-1	.	CASSRQGDETQYF	TGCGCCAGCAGCCGTCAGGGGGACGAGACCCAGTACTTC
TRBJ1-1	.	TRBV5-6	.	CASSFWGGTEAFF	TGTGCCAGCAGCTTTTGGGGGGGTACTGAAGCTTTCTTT
TRBJ2-2	.	TRBV6-1	once	CASGGQGRPGELFF	TGTGCCAGCGGTGGGCAGGGAAGGCCCGGGGAGCTGTTTTTT
TRBJ1-1	TRBD1	TRBV7-3	.	CASSIDRVKGTEAFF	TGTGCCAGCAGCATAGACAGGGTAAAAGGGACTGAAGCTTTCTTT
TRBJ2-2	TRBD2	TRBV2	.	CASSGLAGVGTGELFF	TGTGCCAGCAGTGGTCTAGCGGGAGTCGGCACCGGGGAGCTGTTTTTT
TRBJ1-2	TRBD1	TRBV11-2	.	CASSLVRGQGGYGYTF	TGTGCCAGCAGCTTAGTTCGGGGACAGGGTGGCTATGGCTACACCTTC
TRBJ2-7	.	TRBV10-3	once	CAISEGPESSYEQYF	TGTGCCATCAGTGAAGGTCCCGAGAGCTCCTACGAGCAGTACTTC
TRBJ2-7	TRBD2	TRBV19	.	CASSIDGRAFEQYF	TGTGCCAGTAGTATCGACGGGAGGGCCTTTGAGCAGTACTTC
TRBJ1-2	.	TRBV19	.	CASSMTVYGYTF	TGTGCCAGTAGTATGACAGTCTATGGCTACACCTTC
TRBJ1-2	TRBD1	TRBV29-1	.	CSVWTGGNGYTF	TGCAGCGTTTGGACAGGGGGTAATGGCTACACCTTC
TRBJ1-2	.	TRBV7-9	.	CASQGAGYTF	TGTGCCAGTCAAGGGGCGGGCTACACCTTC
TRBJ2-7	TRBD1	TRBV7-2	.	CASSLVTGDYEQYF	TGTGCCAGCAGCTTAGTAACAGGGGACTACGAGCAGTACTTC
TRBJ1-2	.	TRBV27	.	CASSLSETDYGYTF	TGTGCCAGCAGTTTATCTGAGACAGACTATGGCTACACCTTC
TRBJ2-6	.	TRBV28	.	CASSRPGGPGGANVLTF	TGTGCCAGCAGTCGACCCGGGGGTCCGGGCGGGGCCAACGTCCTGACTTTC
TRBJ2-7	.	TRBV28	.	CASRSAGVSSYEQYF	TGTGCCAGCAGGTCAGCCGGGGTGTCATCCTACGAGCAGTACTTC
TRBJ2-7	.	TRBV5-4	.	CASSSNRVYEQYF	TGTGCCAGCAGCTCCAACCGGGTCTACGAGCAGTACTTC
TRBJ1-2	TRBD1	TRBV5-1	.	CASSPGTGGLLDHGYTF	TGCGCCAGCAGCCCGGGGACAGGGGGCCTTCTGGATCATGGCTACACCTTC
TRBJ1-1	.	TRBV6-1	.	CASSEPGRKLNTEAFF	TGTGCCAGCAGTGAGCCAGGCAGGAAGCTGAACACTGAAGCTTTCTTT
TRBJ2-1	TRBD2	TRBV7-6	.	CASSFTSGRVGNEQFF	TGTGCCAGCAGCTTTACTAGCGGGAGGGTAGGCAATGAGCAGTTCTTC
TRBJ2-7	TRBD1	TRBV6-6	.	CASSYYSGQGSEQYF	TGTGCCAGCAGTTACTACTCCGGACAGGGGTCCGAGCAGTACTTC
TRBJ2-7	.	TRBV27	.	CATRGSYEQYF	TGTGCCACCAGGGGCTCCTACGAGCAGTACTTC
TRBJ1-3	TRBD1	TRBV6-1	few	CASTLTGGFGNTIYF	TGTGCCAGCACCCTCACAGGGGGCTTTGGAAACACCATATATTTT
TRBJ1-1	.	TRBV19	.	CASSMPSSEAFF	TGTGCCAGTAGCATGCCTAGCAGCGAAGCTTTCTTT
TRBJ2-1	TRBD2	TRBV7-3	.	CASSLLETSGRIF	TGTGCCAGCAGCTTGCTAGAGACTAGCGGGAGAATCTTC
TRBJ2-3	TRBD2	TRBV4-1	.	CASSQLGGDTQYF	TGCGCCAGCAGCCAACTCGGGGGGGATACGCAGTATTTT
TRBJ2-1	.	TRBV9	.	CASSVVGGEQFF	TGTGCCAGCAGCGTAGTTGGGGGGGAGCAGTTCTTC
TRBJ2-3	.	TRBV5-1	.	CASRGGSTDTQYF	TGCGCCAGCAGGGGGGGTAGCACAGATACGCAGTATTTT
TRBJ2-2	.	TRBV12-5	.	CASAKMGELFF	TGTGCTAGTGCCAAAATGGGGGAGCTGTTTTTT
TRBJ1-1	.	TRBV5-1	.	CASSLYRVATEAFF	TGCGCCAGCAGCTTGTACAGGGTCGCGACTGAAGCTTTCTTT
TRBJ2-5	.	TRBV2	.	CASRGGQETQYF	TGTGCCAGCAGAGGAGGTCAAGAGACCCAGTACTTC
TRBJ1-1	.	TRBV6-5	once	CASSGVGTEAFF	TGTGCCAGCTCGGGGGTCGGCACTGAAGCTTTCTTT
TRBJ2-2	.	TRBV4-2	.	CASSQAGSTNTGELFF	TGTGCCAGCAGCCAAGCGGGCTCGACGAACACCGGGGAGCTGTTTTTT
TRBJ2-1	.	TRBV9	.	CASSVNPHEQFF	TGTGCCAGCAGCGTAAACCCCCATGAGCAGTTCTTC
TRBJ1-2	.	TRBV19	once	CASSVGQALNYGYTF	TGTGCCAGTAGTGTTGGGCAGGCCCTTAACTATGGCTACACCTTC
TRBJ2-7	TRBD2	TRBV7-2	.	CASSFLREISEQYF	TGTGCCAGCAGCTTCCTGCGGGAGATCAGCGAGCAGTACTTC
TRBJ2-7	.	TRBV6-5	.	CASSYSGSPSWQYF	TGTGCCAGCAGTTACTCGGGGTCCCCTAGTTGGCAGTACTTC